This TCR beta chain was captured in a study of control samples from healthy donors and cancer patients. TCRdb's table, derived via immunoSEQ multiplex PCR, lists solely in-frame clones and lacks some. This table holds about 150,000 clones, around nine tenths found once. Germline CDR1 SQVTM, CDR2 ANQGSEA. This CDR3 comprises 14 residues. V lost 4 bases and J lost 7; bases outside the gene matches: 10. A single count supports this clone. This clonotype was sampled from a woman aged 25 to 39 in good health. The rearrangement joins TRBV29-1 to TRBJ1-2; 9 bases map to TRBD1. The sample comprised blood. The CDR3 bases are TGCAGCGTTGTTGGGGACAGGGTCTTCAGTGGCTACACCTTC. This gives the protein CSVVGDRVFSGYTF. The variable domain in full, completed from reference TRBV29-1 and TRBJ1-2, reads SAVISQKPSRDICQRGTSLTIQCQVDSQVTMMFWYRQQPGQSLTLIATANQGSEATYESGFVIDKFPISRPNLTFSTLTVSNMSPEDSSIYLCSVVGDRVFSGYTFGSGTRLTVV.